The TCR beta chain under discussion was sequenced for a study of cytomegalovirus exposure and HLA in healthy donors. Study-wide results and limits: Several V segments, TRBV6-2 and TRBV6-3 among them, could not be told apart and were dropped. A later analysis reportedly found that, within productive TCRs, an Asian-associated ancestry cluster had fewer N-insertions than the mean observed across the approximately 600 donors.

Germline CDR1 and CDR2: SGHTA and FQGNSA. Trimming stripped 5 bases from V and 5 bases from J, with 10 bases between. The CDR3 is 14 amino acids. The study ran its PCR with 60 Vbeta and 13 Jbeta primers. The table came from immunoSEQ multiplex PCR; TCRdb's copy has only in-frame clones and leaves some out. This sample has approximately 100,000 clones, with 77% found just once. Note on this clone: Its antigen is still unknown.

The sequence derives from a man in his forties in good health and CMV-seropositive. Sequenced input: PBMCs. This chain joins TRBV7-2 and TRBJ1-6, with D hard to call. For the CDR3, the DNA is TGTGCCAGCAGCGCGAGGCAGAATAATTCACCCCTCCACTTT. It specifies CASSARQNNSPLHF.